This TCR beta chain was found in a study of post-analysis software for immune sequencing data. A remark on this clonotype: Its matching antigen is unknown.

The CDR3 runs 12 residues. V dropped 4 bases and J dropped 9 bases, with 10 bases sitting between them. The germline gives CDR1 MNHEY, CDR2 SVGEGT. Unique molecular identifiers tagged the TCR beta cDNA libraries. One entry per CDR3 protein results from TCRdb running MiXCR on the PCR reads. The sample consists of roughly 800,000 distinct CDR3 sequences, roughly 50% of them appearing once. Study-level points and caveats: Several TRBV segments occurring more often in patients than controls included TRBV5-6, TRBV5-1 and TRBV20-1.

The sample comprised blood. The rearrangement uses TRBV6-2 or TRBV6-3 and TRBJ2-1, with D possibly TRBD2 on 6 matching bases. The source of this sequence is a girl under 18 with multiple sclerosis. The DNA for the CDR3 is TGTGCCAGCAGTTTCCGGGGGACTGAGCAGTTCTTC. The encoded protein is CASSFRGTEQFF.